This is a list of T cell receptor beta chains from one sample in a study of blood T cell repertoires in COVID-19. Sequencing was performed with immunoSEQ multiplex PCR; in TCRdb, only in-frame clones are kept and a portion is missing. This sample carries roughly 120,000 clones, approximately 84% of them seen once, and the ten largest clones take around 7.6%. The specimen was peripheral blood. These receptors were taken from a man in his 70s with active or convalescent COVID-19. The CDR3 runs from the conserved cysteine through the conserved F or W. D genes are given only for firm matches. Some rows have no size entry. The others give once, few or many, or a class for an expanded clone.

TRBV9,NA,NA,TRBJ2-7,CASSPGTLFYEQYF,TGTGCCAGCAGCCCCGGGACACTCTTTTACGAGCAGTACTTC
TRBV9,TRBD2,few,TRBJ2-5,CASSPYRPSGEETQYF,TGTGCCAGCAGCCCTTACCGTCCTAGCGGGGAAGAGACCCAGTACTTC
TRBV7-6,NA,NA,TRBJ2-7,CASTPLEGYEQYF,TGTGCCAGCACCCCCCTTGAGGGTTACGAGCAGTACTTC
TRBV9,NA,NA,TRBJ2-3,CASSERAGVVYSAQYF,TGTGCCAGCAGCGAGAGGGCAGGGGTAGTTTATAGCGCGCAGTATTTT
TRBV7-9,NA,NA,TRBJ2-2,CASSLGGNTGELFF,TGTGCCAGCAGCTTAGGCGGAAACACCGGGGAGCTGTTTTTT
TRBV4-2,NA,NA,TRBJ1-5,CASSQGQDSNQPQHF,TGTGCCAGCAGCCAAGGACAGGATAGCAATCAGCCCCAGCATTTT
TRBV7-3,TRBD2,NA,TRBJ2-2,CASSQGLAGGFGELFF,TGTGCCAGCAGTCAAGGACTAGCGGGAGGTTTCGGGGAGCTGTTTTTT
TRBV5-1,NA,NA,TRBJ1-1,CASRDMNTEAFF,TGCGCCAGCAGGGACATGAACACTGAAGCTTTCTTT
TRBV29-1,TRBD1,many,TRBJ2-2,CSVSKGTANTGELFF,TGCAGCGTCTCCAAGGGGACAGCGAACACCGGGGAGCTGTTTTTT
TRBV14,NA,NA,TRBJ1-2,CASSHERRGAYGYTF,TGTGCCAGCAGCCACGAACGGAGGGGAGCCTATGGCTACACCTTC
TRBV27,TRBD1,once,TRBJ2-1,CASSPRPDRVGNEQFF,TGTGCCAGCAGTCCACGGCCAGACAGGGTTGGCAATGAGCAGTTCTTC
TRBV28,TRBD1,many,TRBJ1-6,CASRTGTVYNSPLHF,TGTGCCAGCAGGACTGGGACAGTCTATAATTCACCCCTCCACTTT
TRBV9,NA,NA,TRBJ1-5,CASSVEEGPTQPQHF,TGTGCCAGCAGCGTAGAGGAGGGGCCCACTCAGCCCCAGCATTTT
TRBV5-8,NA,NA,TRBJ2-2,CASKASSAGELFF,TGTGCCAGCAAAGCTAGCAGCGCCGGGGAGCTGTTTTTT
TRBV11-2,TRBD1,NA,TRBJ2-1,CASSLAGGWWNEQFF,TGTGCCAGCAGCTTAGCAGGGGGCTGGTGGAATGAGCAGTTCTTC
TRBV4-1,TRBD1,NA,TRBJ1-1,CASSQDRGQENTEAFF,TGCGCCAGCAGCCAAGATCGGGGACAGGAAAACACTGAAGCTTTCTTT